This T cell receptor (beta chain) came from a study of PD-1 blockade in classical Hodgkin lymphoma. Study findings and constraints: Causes of the repertoire differences remain undefined, possibly disease activity or prior therapy. Reported findings placed baseline TCR diversity lower in newly diagnosed patients (compared with healthy donors).

Method: immunoSEQ multiplex PCR; TCRdb's copy keeps in-frame clones and lacks some. The sample consists of some 49,000 clones, roughly 88% of them appearing once. Noted time point: newly diagnosed, previously untreated cHL patient sample. Investigators turned to newly diagnosed, untreated classical Hodgkin lymphoma PBMCs for comparison. Note on this clone: Its cognate antigen is unknown.

Trimming removed 4 bases at V and 1 base at J, with 6 bases between. Germline CDR1 and CDR2: SGHRS and YFSETQ. The CDR3 runs to 12 residues. The chain is built from TRBV5-1 and TRBJ2-7; D call uncertain. Sequencing used peripheral blood mononuclear cells (PBMCs). This clonotype originated in a human donor with classical Hodgkin lymphoma. The CDR3 region is CASSMGSYEQYF. CDR3 nucleotides: TGCGCCAGCAGCATGGGGTCCTACGAGCAGTACTTC.